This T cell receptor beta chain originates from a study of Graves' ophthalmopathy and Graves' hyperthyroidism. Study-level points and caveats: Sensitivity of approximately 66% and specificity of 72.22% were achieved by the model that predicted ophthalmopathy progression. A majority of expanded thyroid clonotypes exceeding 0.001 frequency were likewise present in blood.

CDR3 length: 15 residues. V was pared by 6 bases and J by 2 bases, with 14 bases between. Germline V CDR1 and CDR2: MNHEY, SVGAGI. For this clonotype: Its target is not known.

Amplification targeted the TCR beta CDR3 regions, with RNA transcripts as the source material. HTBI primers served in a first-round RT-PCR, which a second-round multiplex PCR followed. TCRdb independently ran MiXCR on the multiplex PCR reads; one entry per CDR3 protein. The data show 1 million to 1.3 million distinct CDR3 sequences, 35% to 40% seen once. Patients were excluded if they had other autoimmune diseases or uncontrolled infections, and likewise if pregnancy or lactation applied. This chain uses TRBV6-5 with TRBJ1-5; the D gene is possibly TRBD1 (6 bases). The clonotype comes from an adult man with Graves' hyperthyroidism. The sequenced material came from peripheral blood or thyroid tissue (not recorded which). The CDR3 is CASREGGRGNQPQHF. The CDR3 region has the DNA TGTGCCAGCAGGGAGGGGGGGCGAGGCAATCAGCCCCAGCATTTT.